There are many counts of the clone carrying this TCR beta chain. The data are from a study of neurological immune-mediated disorders. The CDR3 has 15 amino acids. Per the germline V gene, CDR1 is DFQATT and CDR2 is SNEGSKA (reference sequence). V shed 3 bases, J shed 2 bases, and the junction held 7 bases outside the gene matches. MiXCR was run by TCRdb on the 5' RACE reads, yielding one entry per CDR3 protein. The repertoire holds approximately 58,000 distinct CDR3 sequences, with about an eighth as singletons. This clonotype was sampled from a man aged 55 to 69 in good health. This chain joins TRBV20-1 and TRBJ1-5; 7 positions match TRBD1. Sequencing was performed on PBMCs. CDR3 residues: CSASTGTVRNQPQHF. For the CDR3, the DNA is TGCAGTGCTAGCACTGGGACAGTCCGCAATCAGCCCCAGCATTTT.